This entry features one T cell receptor beta chain sequence. Its antigen is as yet unknown. 60 Vbeta and 13 Jbeta primers were used in PCR. Sequencing used immunoSEQ multiplex PCR; TCRdb keeps in-frame clones, though not all of them. The top ten hold about 5% of the sample, which has 55,000 to 70,000 clones, around four fifths seen once. The CDR3 has 17 amino acids. V gave up 4 bases and J gave up 0 bases; unmatched junction bases: 8. CDR1 is MDHEN and CDR2 is SYDVKM in the germline V gene. The data derive from a study of cytomegalovirus exposure and HLA in healthy donors. Study-wide points: Researchers reported from a later analysis that most CMV-associated TCR beta chains appeared HLA-restricted. Earlier analysis yielded a pattern in which most TCR beta V segments were productive about 90% or about 30% of the time.

The chain links TRBV28 to TRBJ2-3; 9 nucleotides align to TRBD2. Material for sequencing was PBMCs. The clonotype was recovered from a male donor in good health and CMV-seropositive. The CDR3 loop is CASSSRLAGYSTDTQYF. The CDR3 DNA is TGTGCCAGCAGTTCCCGCCTAGCGGGATATAGCACAGATACGCAGTATTTT. The full variable domain, with the rest looked up from reference TRBV28 and TRBJ2-3, is DVKVTQSSRYLVKRTGEKVFLECVQDMDHENMFWYRQDPGLGLRLIYFSYDVKMKEKGDIPEGYSVSREKKERFSLILESASTNQTSMYLCASSSRLAGYSTDTQYFGPGTRLTVL.